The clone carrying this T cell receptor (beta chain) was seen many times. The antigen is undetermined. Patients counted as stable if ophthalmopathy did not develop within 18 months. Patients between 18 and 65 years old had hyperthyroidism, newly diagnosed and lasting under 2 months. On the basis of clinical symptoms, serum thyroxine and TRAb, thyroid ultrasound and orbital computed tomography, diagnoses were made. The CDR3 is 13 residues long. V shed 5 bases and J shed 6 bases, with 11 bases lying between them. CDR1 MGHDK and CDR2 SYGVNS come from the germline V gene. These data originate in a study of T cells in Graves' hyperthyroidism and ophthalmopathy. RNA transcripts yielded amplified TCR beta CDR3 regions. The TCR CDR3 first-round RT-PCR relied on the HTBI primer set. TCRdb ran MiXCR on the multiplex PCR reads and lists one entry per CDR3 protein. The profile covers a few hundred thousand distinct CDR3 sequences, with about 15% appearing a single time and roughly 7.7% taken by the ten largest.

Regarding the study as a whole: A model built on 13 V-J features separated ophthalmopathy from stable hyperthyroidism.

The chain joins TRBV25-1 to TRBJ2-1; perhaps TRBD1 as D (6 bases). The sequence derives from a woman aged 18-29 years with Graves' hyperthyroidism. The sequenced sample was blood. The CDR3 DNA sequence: TGTGCCAGCAGTCCCACAGGGAGCAATGAGCAGTTCTTC. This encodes CASSPTGSNEQFF.